This entry lists 28 T cell receptor beta chains sequenced from one sample in a study of OX40 agonist ivuxolimab in advanced cancers. TCRdb's copy holds only in-frame clones and misses some; the assay was immunoSEQ multiplex PCR. The sample lists just over 60,000 clones, approximately 90% occurring once. This material consisted of CD4+ or CD8+ T cells sorted from blood, taken in a trial of the OX40 agonist ivuxolimab. The receptors stem from an adult with an advanced solid tumor such as melanoma, head and neck, liver or kidney cancer.

The chain is built from TRBV21-1 and TRBJ2-7. TRBV21-1 is given as a pseudogene. The CDR3 runs to 16 residues. CDR3 DNA: TGTGCCAGCAGCAAAGAGGGGAGGGGGCCCCAATACGAGCAGTACTTC. This encodes CASSKEGRGPQYEQYF.

The chain carries TRBV19 and TRBJ2-3; 7 nucleotides align to TRBD1. Germline CDR1 reads LNHDA; CDR2 reads SQIVND (reference sequence). The CDR3 length is 15 residues. The J segment lost 7 bases and the V segment lost 4 bases, leaving 11 bases of the junction unmatched. CDR3 sequence reads: CASSRVRDSPNTQYF. The DNA of the CDR3 is TGTGCCAGTAGTAGAGTAAGGGACAGCCCAAATACGCAGTATTTT.

This clone is a singleton in its sample. The chain carries TRBV27 and TRBJ2-1; a possible D gene is TRBD2 (5 bases). CDR1 is MNHEY and CDR2 is SMNVEV in the germline V gene (reference sequence). The CDR3 loop spans 17 amino acids. Trimming removed 3 bases at V and 9 bases at J, with 24 bases between. CDR3 region: CASSFNPKDPGKGEQFF. DNA for the CDR3: TGTGCCAGCAGTTTTAATCCCAAGGATCCGGGAAAGGGTGAGCAGTTCTTC.

This chain links TRBV28 with TRBJ2-2; D assignment may be TRBD1 or TRBD2 (5 bases each). Trimming left V 4 bases short and J 1 base short, with 16 bases between. Germline CDR1 and CDR2: MDHEN and SYDVKM. The CDR3 contains 17 residues. CDR3 sequence reads: CASSSHGTDLNTGELFF. The DNA of the CDR3 is TGTGCCAGCAGTTCGCACGGGACCGACTTGAACACCGGGGAGCTGTTTTTT.

The chain combines TRBV29-1 with TRBJ1-1; a possible D gene is TRBD1 (5 bases). Germline CDR1 and CDR2: SQVTM and ANQGSEA. Trimming pared 1 base from V and 4 bases from J, leaving 10 bases between. The CDR3 consists of 13 residues. Here the CDR3 DNA reads TGCAGCGTTGAAGTAGCCGGGACCACTGAAGCTTTCTTT. It specifies CSVEVAGTTEAFF. Full variable domain (remainder filled in from reference TRBV29-1 and TRBJ1-1): SAVISQKPSRDICQRGTSLTIQCQVDSQVTMMFWYRQQPGQSLTLIATANQGSEATYESGFVIDKFPISRPNLTFSTLTVSNMSPEDSSIYLCSVEVAGTTEAFFGQGTRLTVV.

The V call is TRBV5-4, the J call TRBJ2-7, with 12 positions matching TRBD2. Per germline, CDR1 SGHNT and CDR2 YYREEE (reference sequence). This CDR3 is 16 amino acids long. V trimming: 4 bases; J trimming: 1 base; junction bases outside the gene matches: 6. CDR3 sequence: CASSGTSGPFSYEQYF. DNA for the CDR3: TGTGCCAGCAGCGGGACTAGCGGGCCCTTTTCCTACGAGCAGTACTTC.

The V and J genes are TRBV5-6 and TRBJ2-1, with D perhaps matching TRBD2 (7 bases). V was shortened by 4 bases and J by 12 bases, with 17 bases between the two germline ends. There are 13 residues in the CDR3. Per germline, CDR1 SGHDT and CDR2 YYEEEE. The CDR3 sequence is CASSLGGARVQFF. The CDR3 DNA follows: TGTGCCAGCAGCCTGGGGGGGGCGCGGGTGCAGTTCTTC.

This clone was seen just once. This rearrangement joins TRBV27 to TRBJ2-7; 10 nucleotides align to TRBD1. This CDR3 spans 15 amino acids. V was clipped by 4 bases and J by 3 bases; unmatched bases: 6. CDR1 and CDR2 (germline): MNHEY, SMNVEV (reference sequence). The CDR3 DNA follows: TGTGCCAGCAGTTACACCGGGACAGGGGACTACGAGCAGTACTTC. It specifies CASSYTGTGDYEQYF.

The chain carries TRBV6-5 and TRBJ2-1; the D gene could be TRBD1 or TRBD2 (5 bases each). The CDR3 loop spans 14 amino acids. Germline CDR1 is MNHEY and CDR2 is SVGAGI. V was cut by 6 bases and J by 2 bases, with 11 bases left in between. The CDR3: CASRVGPAYNEQFF. The CDR3 DNA is TGTGCCAGCAGGGTGGGACCAGCCTACAATGAGCAGTTCTTC.

DNA for the CDR3: TGTGCCAGCAGTGAAGAGGTGGCGAGAGCAACTAATGAAAAACTGTTTTTT. This codes for CASSEEVARATNEKLFF. J is TRBJ1-4 and V is TRBV2, with D unresolved. The V gene lost 1 base and the J gene lost 0 bases, with 12 bases spanning the gap. The germline V gene encodes CDR1 SNHLY and CDR2 FYNNEI. The CDR3 has 17 amino acids.

This clone was detected only once. The chain has TRBV2 and TRBJ2-7, with 10 nucleotides matching TRBD2. CDR1 is SNHLY, CDR2 FYNNEI, per germline. V lost 9 bases, J lost 5 bases, and 7 bases stayed unmatched. The CDR3 extends over 13 amino acids. This CDR3 is CASFGLADHEQYF. In nucleotides, the CDR3 is TGTGCCAGTTTCGGACTAGCGGACCACGAGCAGTACTTC.

The chain has TRBV27 and TRBJ2-3, with TRBD2 identical over 14 bases. V lost 0 bases to trimming and J lost 1 base; unmatched junction nucleotides: 9. From germline, CDR1 is MNHEY and CDR2 SMNVEV (reference sequence). This CDR3 contains 20 residues. In nucleotides, the CDR3 is TGTGCCAGCAGTTTATCGTGGGGACTAGCGGGAGTTTTGGGCACAGATACGCAGTATTTT. Translating gives CASSLSWGLAGVLGTDTQYF.

This chain joins TRBV29-1 and TRBJ1-2; weak D call: TRBD1 (5 bases). The V and J ends lost 2 bases and 4 bases respectively, with 8 bases between them. Germline loops: CDR1 SQVTM, CDR2 ANQGSEA. This CDR3 is 12 amino acids long. CDR3 DNA sequence: TGCAGCGTTGAATGGGGGTCCTATGGCTACACCTTC. It is translated as CSVEWGSYGYTF.

The CDR3 sequence is CASSQVSGGGISPQHF. As DNA, the CDR3 is TGTGCCAGCAGCCAAGTTTCGGGGGGCGGAATCAGCCCCCAGCATTTT. This chain connects TRBV4-2 to TRBJ1-5, with D possibly TRBD1 on 6 matching bases. This CDR3 region has 16 residues. V was trimmed by 1 base and J by 10 bases, leaving 20 bases between them. Germline values: CDR1 LGHNA, CDR2 YNFKEQ.

The chain uses TRBV19 and TRBJ2-1; the D gene is possibly TRBD1 (6 bases). CDR3 size: 14 residues. The germline gives CDR1 LNHDA, CDR2 SQIVND (reference sequence). Trimming cost V 9 bases and J 5 bases, with 17 bases left between them. The CDR3 region is CASEGPGVNNEQFF. CDR3 in DNA: TGTGCCAGCGAGGGGCCAGGGGTAAACAATGAGCAGTTCTTC.

V gene TRBV27 combines with J gene TRBJ2-7; D uncertain. The CDR3 length is 13 residues. In germline, CDR1 is MNHEY, CDR2 SMNVEV (reference sequence). The V gene lost 2 bases and the J gene lost 2 bases, with 7 bases spanning the gap. The DNA of the CDR3 is TGTGCCAGCAGTTTAAGTCAGGCCTACGAGCAGTACTTC. Translating gives CASSLSQAYEQYF.

The V call is TRBV28, the J call TRBJ2-7; weak D call: TRBD1 (6 bases). Germline V gene sequence: CDR1 MDHEN, CDR2 SYDVKM. Deletions cut 6 bases from V and 3 bases from J, with 15 bases between. The CDR3 consists of 14 residues. CDR3 in amino acids: CASRSILQGYEQYF. The CDR3 region has the DNA TGTGCCAGCAGATCCATACTACAGGGCTACGAGCAGTACTTC.

This chain uses TRBV6-1 with TRBJ1-1; D is possibly TRBD1 (6 bases). V lost 4 bases, J lost 4 bases, and 13 bases lay in between. Germline V gene lookup returns CDR1 MNHNS and CDR2 SASEGT. This CDR3 comprises 14 residues. This CDR3 reads CASSGGGGITEAFF. The CDR3 DNA follows: TGTGCCAGCAGTGGAGGGGGTGGAATCACTGAAGCTTTCTTT.

The V and J genes are TRBV7-9 and TRBJ2-7; 8 positions match TRBD2. The CDR3 contains 14 residues. The trim removed 4 bases at V and 3 bases at J, leaving 5 bases unmatched. CDR1 SEHNR and CDR2 FQNEAQ come from the germline V gene (reference sequence). The CDR3 region is CASSWGLAGYEQYF. In DNA, the CDR3 is TGTGCCAGCAGCTGGGGGCTAGCGGGCTACGAGCAGTACTTC.

The chain is built from TRBV19 and TRBJ1-1, with unresolved D. This CDR3 contains 16 residues. Trimming left V 6 bases short and J 0 bases short, with 17 bases between. Germline CDR1 reads LNHDA; CDR2 reads SQIVND (reference sequence). The DNA for the CDR3 is TGTGCCAGTAGCAAAAAATACAGTTACATGAACACTGAAGCTTTCTTT. Amino acid sequence: CASSKKYSYMNTEAFF.

V is TRBV6-1 and J is TRBJ2-5; D uncertain. Germline CDR1 MNHNS, CDR2 SASEGT. V lost 3 bases to trimming and J lost 13 bases, with 15 bases between them. The CDR3 is 12 residues long. The CDR3 DNA follows: TGTGCCAGCAGTGACGTATCTCCATGGGGGTACTTC. This codes for CASSDVSPWGYF.

J is TRBJ2-1 and V is TRBV11-3; 8 nucleotides match TRBD1. CDR1 is SGHNT and CDR2 is YENEEA in the germline V gene. The CDR3 totals 15 residues. Germline trimming cut 5 bases from V and 5 bases from J; bases unmatched to any gene: 8. CDR3 region: CASSARDRIDNEQFF. DNA for the CDR3: TGTGCCAGCAGCGCTCGGGACAGGATCGACAATGAGCAGTTCTTC.

V and J are TRBV2 and TRBJ2-3; possibly TRBD1 for D (6 bases). V lost 2 bases to trimming and J lost 3 bases, with 15 bases between them. The CDR3 has 16 amino acids. CDR1 and CDR2 (germline): SNHLY, FYNNEI. The CDR3 sequence: CASSEYRVFVTDTQYF. CDR3 in DNA: TGTGCCAGCAGTGAATACAGGGTGTTCGTGACAGATACGCAGTATTTT.

The chain joins TRBV6-6 to TRBJ1-1; D not certain. This CDR3 region has 12 residues. The germline gives CDR1 MNHNY, CDR2 SVGAGI (reference sequence). Trimming pared 10 bases from V and 2 bases from J, leaving 11 bases between. The CDR3 loop reads CATKDLNTEAFF. CDR3 sequence (DNA): TGTGCCACCAAGGACCTAAACACTGAAGCTTTCTTT.

This clone was seen a handful of times. The V gene is TRBV7-2, the J gene TRBJ2-3, with TRBD2 matching 12 bases. The CDR3 consists of 18 residues. Germline V lookup: CDR1 SGHTA, CDR2 FQGNSA. The junction had 5 bases not matched to a gene; V was cut back by 1 base and J by 0 bases. CDR3 nucleotide sequence: TGTGCCAGCAGCTTAGTACTAGCGGGAGGATCTAGCACAGATACGCAGTATTTT. Protein: CASSLVLAGGSSTDTQYF.

This clone was detected a few times. The rearrangement links TRBV6-1 to TRBJ2-7; the D is unclear. CDR1 is MNHNS, CDR2 SASEGT, per germline. The CDR3 totals 13 residues. Trimming stripped 10 bases from V and 1 base from J, with 14 bases between. CDR3 protein: CATSAPRSYEQYF. DNA of the CDR3: TGTGCCACCTCGGCCCCAAGGTCCTACGAGCAGTACTTC.

This clone was observed once. The genes are TRBV27 and TRBJ2-7; unclear D gene. Looked up from germline, CDR1 is MNHEY and CDR2 is SMNVEV (reference sequence). Trimming removed 4 bases at V and 1 base at J, with 8 bases between. The CDR3 is 13 residues long. The CDR3 spells CASSSWDSYEQYF. The CDR3 nucleotides read TGTGCCAGCAGTTCCTGGGATTCCTACGAGCAGTACTTC.

The chain is built from TRBV25-1 and TRBJ2-1; 12 nucleotides line up with TRBD2. V was clipped by 4 bases and J by 4 bases; unmatched bases: 2. Germline V gene data show CDR1 as MGHDK and CDR2 as SYGVNS. The CDR3 has 15 residues. DNA of the CDR3: TGTGCCAGCAGTGGGACTAGCGGGATATACAATGAGCAGTTCTTC. This gives the protein CASSGTSGIYNEQFF.